The rows below give T cell receptor beta chains drawn from one sample of a study of T cells in Graves' hyperthyroidism and ophthalmopathy. TCRdb itself ran the multiplex PCR reads through MiXCR, one entry per CDR3 protein. The sample has some 300,000 distinct CDR3 sequences, more than 10% seen once; the top ten hold almost 8%. The sequenced sample was blood. Receptors originate from a woman in her 30s with Graves' hyperthyroidism that later progressed to Graves' ophthalmopathy. Each CDR3 is given with its conserved first and last residue. D genes are given only for firm matches. Size is stated for part of the rows, as once, few or many counts, or as a class when the clone is expanded.

CDR3aa	CDR3nt	len	v_gene	j_gene	abundance	d_gene
CASSFPRVGNTGELFF	TGTGCCAGCAGCTTCCCCCGCGTAGGGAACACCGGGGAGCTGTTTTTT	16	TRBV7-9	TRBJ2-2	few	NA
CASSFVGGRTDTQYF	TGTGCCAGCAGTTTTGTCGGGGGCCGCACAGATACGCAGTATTTT	15	TRBV12-3/TRBV12-4	TRBJ2-3	NA	NA
CASSERDREYNEQFF	TGTGCCAGCAGTGAAAGGGACAGGGAGTACAATGAGCAGTTCTTC	15	TRBV6-1	TRBJ2-1	many	TRBD1
CASSQEERSLYGYTF	TGTGCCAGCAGCCAAGAGGAACGGTCACTCTATGGCTACACCTTC	15	TRBV3-1	TRBJ1-2	NA	NA
CASSQENGRASQYF	TGTGCCAGCAGCCAAGAGAACGGGAGGGCCTCCCAGTACTTC	14	TRBV3-1	TRBJ2-5	many	TRBD2
CASSEEPGTGYEKLFF	TGTGCCAGCAGCGAGGAGCCCGGGACAGGGTATGAAAAACTGTTTTTT	16	TRBV5-6	TRBJ1-4	NA	TRBD1
CASSLAETPVRVTQYF	TGTGCCAGCAGTTTAGCGGAGACACCCGTCCGTGTTACGCAGTATTTT	16	TRBV12-3/TRBV12-4	TRBJ2-3	NA	NA
CASAPIVMRGTDTQYF	TGTGCCAGCGCTCCCATAGTGATGCGGGGGACAGATACGCAGTATTTT	16	TRBV6-2/TRBV6-3	TRBJ2-3	NA	TRBD2
CTSSNLEKLFF	TGTACCAGTAGCAACCTCGAAAAACTGTTTTTT	11	TRBV19	TRBJ1-4	few	NA
CASRESGANTGELFF	TGTGCCAGCCGAGAGAGCGGAGCGAACACCGGGGAGCTGTTTTTT	15	TRBV6-1	TRBJ2-2	many	NA
CASSHPRGQVYEQYF	TGCGCCAGCAGCCACCCCAGAGGACAGGTCTACGAGCAGTACTTC	15	TRBV5-1	TRBJ2-7	many	TRBD1
CASSLQAGGLREQFF	TGTGCCAGCAGCTTACAAGCGGGAGGGCTTCGTGAGCAGTTCTTC	15	TRBV7-2	TRBJ2-1	many	TRBD2